The entry that follows covers one TCR beta chain sequence. Its antigen is as yet unknown. The entry originates in a study of cytomegalovirus exposure and HLA in healthy donors. The wider study: The 120 validation repertoires were produced on the same platform as the 670 or so repertoires of the first cohort. This was reported in a later analysis.

The V gene lost 2 bases and the J gene lost 7 bases, with 6 bases spanning the gap. The CDR3 runs to 12 residues. Germline loops: CDR1 SEHNR, CDR2 FQNEAQ (reference sequence). The study, taken as a whole, reports: Most TCRs appeared rarely, but some public TCRs recurred in many donors. It was reportedly the case that the classifier diagnosed cytomegalovirus status with high specificity and sensitivity.

Assay used: immunoSEQ multiplex PCR; TCRdb lists only in-frame clones, some missing. This sample has about 44,000 clones; 93% occur once, and the top ten carry around 2.1%. The genes are TRBV7-9 and TRBJ1-5, with D maybe TRBD1 (5 bases). The origin of this receptor is a woman under 30 in good health and CMV-seronegative. The material sequenced was PBMCs. In nucleotides, the CDR3 is TGTGCCAGCAGCTTACAGGGACAGCCCCAGCATTTT. Its protein product is CASSLQGQPQHF.